This passage covers 20 T cell receptor beta chains from one sample sequenced in a study of cytotoxic CD8 clonotypes in ibrutinib-treated CLL. Profiled with immunoSEQ multiplex PCR; TCRdb holds only in-frame clones, not every one. The data contain 130,000 or so clones, approximately 83% of them singletons. The sequencing here drew on PBMCs, taken after 24 months of ibrutinib treatment. These receptors originate from a human donor with chronic lymphocytic leukemia.

The chain is built from TRBV10-3 and TRBJ1-3, with D possibly TRBD1 on 6 matching bases. The CDR3 runs 17 residues. V was clipped by 2 bases and J by 3 bases, with 17 bases between them. Germline assignment: CDR1 ENHRY and CDR2 SYGVKD. For the CDR3, the DNA is TGTGCCATCAGTGAGCCCTGGGGTCTGACAGGTGGAAACACCATATATTTT. Its protein is CAISEPWGLTGGNTIYF.

The V and J genes are TRBV7-9 and TRBJ1-1, with 10 bases aligning to TRBD1. V shed 2 bases, J shed 5 bases, and the junction held 2 bases outside the gene matches. The CDR3 spans 14 residues. Germline V gene sequence: CDR1 SEHNR, CDR2 FQNEAQ (reference sequence). CDR3 coding DNA: TGTGCCAGCAGCTTACAGGGACAGGGGACTGAAGCTTTCTTT. Translated: CASSLQGQGTEAFF.

This clone is a singleton in its sample. The chain couples TRBV5-8 to TRBJ2-7; 10 nucleotides line up with TRBD1. CDR1 SGHTS and CDR2 YDEGEE come from the germline V gene. V trimming: 4 bases; J trimming: 4 bases; junction bases outside the gene matches: 5. The CDR3 sequence is 14 residues long. CDR3 in DNA: TGTGCCAGCAGCCTTGGGACAGGGGTATACGAGCAGTACTTC. Protein sequence: CASSLGTGVYEQYF. Together with reference TRBV5-8 and TRBJ2-7, the CDR3 gives the full variable domain: EAGVTQSPTHLIKTRGQQATLRCSPISGHTSVYWYQQALGLGLQFLLWYDEGEERNRGNFPPRFSGRQFPNYSSELNVNALELEDSALYLCASSLGTGVYEQYFGPGTRLTVT.

This chain connects TRBV27 to TRBJ2-7; D is possibly TRBD2 (7 bases). The CDR3 length is 15 residues. CDR1 and CDR2 from the germline V gene are MNHEY and SMNVEV (reference sequence). Trimming shortened V by 6 bases and J by 2 bases, and 17 bases separated the two germline ends. CDR3 residues: CASRSEGEGAYEQYF. The CDR3 DNA follows: TGTGCCAGCAGATCCGAGGGGGAGGGCGCCTACGAGCAGTACTTC.

V and J are TRBV28 and TRBJ2-7; D could derive from TRBD1 or TRBD2 (5 bases each). The CDR3 has 15 amino acids. Trimming removed 4 bases at V and 2 bases at J, with 15 bases between. CDR1 is MDHEN, CDR2 SYDVKM, per germline. The CDR3 is CASSSTGTSTYEQYF. CDR3 in DNA: TGTGCCAGCAGTTCGACCGGGACGAGTACCTACGAGCAGTACTTC.

The rearrangement uses TRBV7-2 and TRBJ2-2; TRBD2 might be the D (5 bases). Per germline, CDR1 SGHTA and CDR2 FQGNSA. The CDR3 has 13 amino acids. Between the trimmed V and J ends, which lost 1 base and 6 bases, there was a span of 6 bases. CDR3 protein: CASSLGLSGELFF. CDR3 nucleotide sequence: TGTGCCAGCAGCTTAGGACTATCCGGGGAGCTGTTTTTT.

CDR3 coding DNA: TGTGCCAGCAGCTTAGCAAATCAGCCCCAGCATTTT. Its translation is CASSLANQPQHF. This chain connects TRBV7-2 to TRBJ1-5; D gene ambiguous. This CDR3 contains 12 residues. Germline CDR1 SGHTA, CDR2 FQGNSA. V lost 0 bases to trimming and J lost 4 bases, with 1 base between them. The full variable domain, with the rest looked up from reference TRBV7-2 and TRBJ1-5, is GAGVSQSPSNKVTEKGKDVELRCDPISGHTALYWYRQSLGQGLEFLIYFQGNSAPDKSGLPSDRFSAERTGGSVSTLTIQRTQQEDSAVYLCASSLANQPQHFGDGTRLSIL.

This chain connects TRBV30 to TRBJ1-6, with 9 bases lining up with TRBD1. The germline V gene has CDR1 GTSNPN and CDR2 SVGIG (reference sequence). Trimming took 1 base from V and 7 from J; bases not matched to a gene: 14. There are 18 residues in the CDR3. CDR3 DNA sequence: TGTGCCTGGAGTGACCTCCGGGACAGGGTAGCTTTAAATTCACCCCTCCACTTT. Protein: CAWSDLRDRVALNSPLHF. Using reference TRBV30 and TRBJ1-6 for the parts outside the CDR3, the full variable domain is SQTIHQWPATLVQPVGSPLSLECTVEGTSNPNLYWYRQAAGRGLQLLFYSVGIGQISSEVPQNLSASRPQDRQFILSSKKLLLSDSGFYLCAWSDLRDRVALNSPLHFGNGTRLTVT.

J is TRBJ2-5 and V is TRBV4-2; D possibly uses TRBD1 or TRBD2 (5 bases each). The CDR3 extends over 16 amino acids. Deletions cut 0 bases from V and 3 bases from J, with 14 bases between. Germline values: CDR1 LGHNA, CDR2 YNFKEQ. The CDR3 loop reads CASSQDGTKPEETQYF. In nucleotides, the CDR3 is TGTGCCAGCAGCCAAGATGGGACCAAGCCCGAAGAGACCCAGTACTTC.

This chain uses TRBV18 with TRBJ1-4; TRBD1 is a possible D gene (5 bases). Between the trimmed V and J ends, which lost 10 bases and 1 base, there was a span of 16 bases. The germline V gene encodes CDR1 KGHSH and CDR2 LQKENI. There are 15 residues in the CDR3. CDR3 sequence: CATPPLGGTNEKLFF. The CDR3 DNA is TGTGCCACCCCCCCGCTGGGGGGAACTAATGAAAAACTGTTTTTT.

In its sample, this clone was seen a few times. The V and J genes are TRBV7-6 and TRBJ1-2, with 7 nucleotides matching TRBD1. J gave up 5 bases and V 5 bases, and 5 bases lay outside the gene matches. This CDR3 is 13 amino acids long. Germline lookup yields CDR1 SGHVS and CDR2 FNYEAQ. CDR3: CASSRTGLYGYTF. In nucleotides, the CDR3 is TGTGCCAGCAGCCGGACAGGACTATATGGCTACACCTTC.

The chain carries TRBV11-2 and TRBJ2-4, with a possible D match to TRBD2 (6 bases). Per the germline V gene, CDR1 is SGHAT and CDR2 is FQNNGV. This CDR3 is built from 15 residues. Trimming cost V 5 bases and J 0 bases, with 11 bases left between them. CDR3 nucleotide sequence: TGTGCCAGCAGCCAGTCGGGACTAGCCAAAAACATTCAGTACTTC. Translating gives CASSQSGLAKNIQYF.

The J gene is TRBJ1-6, the V gene TRBV6-6; no clear D. V lost 4 bases and J 0 bases, leaving 4 bases between the germline ends. CDR3 size: 14 residues. The germline V gene encodes CDR1 MNHNY and CDR2 SVGAGI (reference sequence). In DNA form, the CDR3 reads TGTGCCAGCAGTTCAAGCTCCTATAATTCACCCCTCCACTTT. Protein product: CASSSSSYNSPLHF.

The chain links TRBV7-2 to TRBJ2-7; no firm D call. V gave up 5 bases and J gave up 5 bases, with 7 bases separating them. This CDR3 is built from 11 residues. Germline-derived CDR1 and CDR2 are SGHTA and FQGNSA. This chain's CDR3 is CASSPGHEQYF. The CDR3 nucleotides are TGTGCCAGCAGCCCCGGCCACGAGCAGTACTTC. The complete variable domain, with remaining parts taken from reference TRBV7-2 and TRBJ2-7, reads GAGVSQSPSNKVTEKGKDVELRCDPISGHTALYWYRQSLGQGLEFLIYFQGNSAPDKSGLPSDRFSAERTGGSVSTLTIQRTQQEDSAVYLCASSPGHEQYFGPGTRLTVT.

This clone has only one observation. The chain combines TRBV29-1 with TRBJ1-5, with 9 bases fitting TRBD1. The germline gives CDR1 SQVTM, CDR2 ANQGSEA. J lost 5 bases, V lost 3 bases, and 2 bases had no gene match. The CDR3 has 13 amino acids. The DNA for the CDR3 is TGCAGCGTTGATGGACAGGGGTATCAGCCCCAGCATTTT. Amino acids: CSVDGQGYQPQHF.

This clone has more than one count but fewer than ten. The rearrangement joins TRBV9 to TRBJ2-7, with a tentative D call TRBD1 (6 bases). CDR3 length: 12 amino acids. Germline lookup yields CDR1 SGDLS and CDR2 YYNGEE. V dropped 3 bases and J dropped 2 bases, with 6 bases sitting between them. The CDR3 DNA sequence: TGTGCCAGCAGCGGGGACACCTACGAGCAGTACTTC. This translates into CASSGDTYEQYF.

The rearrangement joins TRBV27 to TRBJ2-7; D gene unclear. Germline V gene lookup returns CDR1 MNHEY and CDR2 SMNVEV (reference sequence). The CDR3 loop spans 12 amino acids. Deletions cut 5 bases from V and 0 bases from J, with 5 bases between. The CDR3 protein is CASSHNSYEQYF. CDR3 DNA: TGTGCCAGCAGTCACAACTCCTACGAGCAGTACTTC.

The V call is TRBV6-5, the J call TRBJ1-3, with 7 positions matching TRBD1. The germline V gene has CDR1 MNHEY and CDR2 SVGAGI. With 8 bases clipped from V and 1 base from J, the junction kept 5 bases outside the gene matches. This CDR3 is 14 amino acids long. DNA of the CDR3: TGTGCCAGCCGCAGGGGGGGATCTGGAAACACCATATATTTT. Translation gives CASRRGGSGNTIYF.

This clone was recorded only once. The chain links TRBV18 to TRBJ1-2; 8 nucleotides match TRBD1. Germline V gene lookup returns CDR1 KGHSH and CDR2 LQKENI. The CDR3 is 14 amino acids. The ends lost 6 bases at V and 4 bases at J; junction bases unmatched: 7. The DNA of the CDR3 is TGTGCCAGCTCTAACCTCGACAGGGGCTATGGCTACACCTTC. Translation gives CASSNLDRGYGYTF.

This clone came up a few times. This sample includes further DNA sequences coding for the same CDR3. The chain couples TRBV2 to TRBJ1-2, with 8 bases that match TRBD1. J lost 4 bases, V lost 4 bases, and 2 bases had no gene match. The germline V gene encodes CDR1 SNHLY and CDR2 FYNNEI. This CDR3 comprises 13 residues. The CDR3 region is CASSVTGGYGYTF. The CDR3 nucleotides read TGTGCCAGCAGTGTCACAGGGGGCTATGGCTACACCTTC.